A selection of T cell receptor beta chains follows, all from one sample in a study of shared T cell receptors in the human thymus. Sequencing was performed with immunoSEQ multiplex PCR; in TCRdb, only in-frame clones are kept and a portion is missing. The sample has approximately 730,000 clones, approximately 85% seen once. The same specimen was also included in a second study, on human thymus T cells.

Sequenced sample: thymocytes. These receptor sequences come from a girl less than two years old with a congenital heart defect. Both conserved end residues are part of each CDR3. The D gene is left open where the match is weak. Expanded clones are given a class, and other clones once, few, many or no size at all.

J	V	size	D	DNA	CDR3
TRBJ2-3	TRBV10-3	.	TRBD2	TGTGCCATCAGTGAGCCAGCTCCTCTAGCGGGGGGGCAGGATACGCAGTATTTT	CAISEPAPLAGGQDTQYF
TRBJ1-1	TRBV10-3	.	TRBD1	TGTGCCATCAGTGAGGACAGGGAGACTGAAGCTTTCTTT	CAISEDRETEAFF
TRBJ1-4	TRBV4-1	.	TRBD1	TGCGCCAGCAGCCAAGACGAAAATGGGGGGACAGGGGATGAAAAACTGTTTTTT	CASSQDENGGTGDEKLFF
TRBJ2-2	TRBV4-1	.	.	TGCGCCAGCAGCCAAGCCCCCGCAGGGAACACCGGGGAGCTGTTTTTT	CASSQAPAGNTGELFF
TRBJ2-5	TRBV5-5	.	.	TGTGCCAGCAGTTTACACAGGTCCCAAGAGACCCAGTACTTC	CASSLHRSQETQYF
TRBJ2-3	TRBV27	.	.	TGTGCCAGCAGCCCTAACTTCCCCACAGATACGCAGTATTTT	CASSPNFPTDTQYF
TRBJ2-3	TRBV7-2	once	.	TGTGCCAGCAGCACTATCGCGACAGATACGCAGTATTTT	CASSTIATDTQYF
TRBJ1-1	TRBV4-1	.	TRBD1	TGCGCCAGCAGCCAAGATAGGAGACAGGGCGAAACTGAAGCTTTCTTT	CASSQDRRQGETEAFF
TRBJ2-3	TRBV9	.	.	TGTGCCAGCAGCTCAACCTCGGGGGGCAATACAGATACGCAGTATTTT	CASSSTSGGNTDTQYF
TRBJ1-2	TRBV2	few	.	TGTGCCAGCAGGTTTGGACAGCGCACCCGTGGCTACACCTTC	CASRFGQRTRGYTF
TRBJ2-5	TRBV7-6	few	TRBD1	TGTGCCAGCAGCTTAGAGGGGGCAGGGGAGACCCAGTACTTC	CASSLEGAGETQYF
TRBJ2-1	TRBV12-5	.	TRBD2	TGTGCTAGTGGTTTGGATGGGCGGGGGGTTAATGAGCAGTTCTTC	CASGLDGRGVNEQFF
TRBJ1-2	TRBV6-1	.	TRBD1	TGTGCCAGCAGTGTTTCAGTGTCCGGGACAGGGTTAGGCTACACCTTC	CASSVSVSGTGLGYTF
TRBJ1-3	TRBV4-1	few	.	TGCGCCAGCAGCCAAGATGGCAACGAGGGAGGATGGTCTGGAAACACCATATATTTT	CASSQDGNEGGWSGNTIYF
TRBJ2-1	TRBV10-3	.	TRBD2	TGTGCCATCAGTATGGGACTAGGAAACAATGAGCAGTTCTTC	CAISMGLGNNEQFF
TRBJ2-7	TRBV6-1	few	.	TGTGCCAGCAGTGAAGAACAGAAGACCTACGAGCAGTACTTC	CASSEEQKTYEQYF
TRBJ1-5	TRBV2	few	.	TGTGCCAGCAGTGATCACAGTTATAGCAATCAGCCCCAGCATTTT	CASSDHSYSNQPQHF
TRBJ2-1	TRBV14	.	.	TGTGCCAGCAGCCAACCCTCGGGTGAGCAGTTCTTC	CASSQPSGEQFF
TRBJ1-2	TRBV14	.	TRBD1	TGTGCCAGCAGCCAAGGGTCGGGACAGGGGCCCAGATTTAACTATGGCTACACCTTC	CASSQGSGQGPRFNYGYTF
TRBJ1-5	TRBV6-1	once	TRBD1	TGTGCCAGCAGTGAAGGTAGGACAGGGGGATTTAGGTCATATAGCAATCAGCCCCAGCATTTT	CASSEGRTGGFRSYSNQPQHF
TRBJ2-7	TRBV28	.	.	TGTGCCAGCAGTTTAGGATTCCGGGGGTCTCGCTCCTACGAGCAGTACTTC	CASSLGFRGSRSYEQYF
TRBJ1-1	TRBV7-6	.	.	TGTGCCAGCAGCTTAGCTGTGCAGGAACACTTAAGGCAGTCAACGATGAACACTGAAGCTTTCTTT	CASSLAVQEHLRQSTMNTEAFF
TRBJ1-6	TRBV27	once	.	TGTGCCAGCAGTTTACAGGGTAAAGACTATAATTCACCCCTCCACTTT	CASSLQGKDYNSPLHF
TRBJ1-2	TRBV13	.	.	TGTGCCAGCAGCTCGGGACATTTTAACTATGGCTACACCTTC	CASSSGHFNYGYTF
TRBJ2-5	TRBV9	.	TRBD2	TGTGCCAGCAGCATATCCCCGGGACTAGCATCGGAGACCCAGTACTTC	CASSISPGLASETQYF
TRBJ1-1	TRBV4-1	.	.	TGCGCCAGCAGCCAACATCCGGGTTCGCTCCTTAGCATGAACACTGAAGCTTTCTTT	CASSQHPGSLLSMNTEAFF
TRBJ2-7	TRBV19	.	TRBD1	TGTGCCAGTAGTAGGGACAGGGGGGAAGAGGAGCAGTACTTC	CASSRDRGEEEQYF
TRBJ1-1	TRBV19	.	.	TGTGCCAGTAGGAAGACAGGGAACACTGAAGCTTTCTTT	CASRKTGNTEAFF
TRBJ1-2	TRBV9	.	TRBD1	TGTGCCAGCAGTCACCAGACAGGGAACTATGGCTACACCTTC	CASSHQTGNYGYTF
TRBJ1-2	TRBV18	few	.	TGTGCCAGCTCACCAGTGGGGGCGAACTATGGCTACACCTTC	CASSPVGANYGYTF
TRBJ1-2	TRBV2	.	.	TGTGCCAGCAGATGCGGGACCCCCGAGGATGGCTACACCTTC	CASRCGTPEDGYTF
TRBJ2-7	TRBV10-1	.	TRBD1	TGCGCCAGCAGTCCGGACGGACAGGGCCAACACTCCTACGAGCAGTACTTC	CASSPDGQGQHSYEQYF
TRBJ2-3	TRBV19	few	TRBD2	TGTGCCAGTACCCTCCTGGCGGGGGGACCCCCCGATACGCAGTATTTT	CASTLLAGGPPDTQYF
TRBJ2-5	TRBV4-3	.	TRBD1	TGCGCCAGCAGCCAAAACTCTTCCGACAGGGCAAAGCAAGAGACCCAGTACTTC	CASSQNSSDRAKQETQYF
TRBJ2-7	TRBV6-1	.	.	TGTGCCAGCAGTGAAGATCGCAGGGGTCCTGGCTTTTCCTCCTACGAGCAGTACTTC	CASSEDRRGPGFSSYEQYF
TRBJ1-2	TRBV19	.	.	TGTGCCAGTAGACCGCGGGGGTTCGTTAGCAACTATGGCTACACCTTC	CASRPRGFVSNYGYTF
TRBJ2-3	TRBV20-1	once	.	TGCAGTGCCCACGAAGGAGGGCAGTATTTT	CSAHEGGQYF
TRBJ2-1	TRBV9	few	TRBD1	TGTGCCAGCAGCGCAACCAGGGGGATCTACAATGAGCAGTTCTTC	CASSATRGIYNEQFF
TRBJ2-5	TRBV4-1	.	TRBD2	TGCGCCAGCAGCCAGGAGCCGGGACTAGCGGGGGGCTACCAAGAGACCCAGTACTTC	CASSQEPGLAGGYQETQYF
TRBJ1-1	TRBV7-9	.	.	TGTGCCAGCAGCTTAGGGGCGCTCACTGAAGCTTTCTTT	CASSLGALTEAFF
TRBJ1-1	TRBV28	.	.	TGTGCCAGCAGTTTTCCCATCTCGGGCACTGAAGCTTTCTTT	CASSFPISGTEAFF
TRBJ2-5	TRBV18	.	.	TGTGCCAGCTCACCCCTAACAGGGTCTGGAGAGACCCAGTACTTC	CASSPLTGSGETQYF
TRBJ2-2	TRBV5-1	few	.	TGCGCCAGCAGCTTGGACAGGGAGATGGGGACCTCCGGGGAGCTGTTTTTT	CASSLDREMGTSGELFF
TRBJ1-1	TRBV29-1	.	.	TGCAGCTTCGGCACTGAAGCTTTCTTT	CSFGTEAFF
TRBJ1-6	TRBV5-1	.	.	TGCGCCAGCAGCTTGGGTAGGACAGCGAGCTCCTATAATTCACCCCTCCACTTT	CASSLGRTASSYNSPLHF
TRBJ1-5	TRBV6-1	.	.	TGTGCCAGCAGCGCTGACCCAAACAGGGTGCCCCAGCATTTT	CASSADPNRVPQHF